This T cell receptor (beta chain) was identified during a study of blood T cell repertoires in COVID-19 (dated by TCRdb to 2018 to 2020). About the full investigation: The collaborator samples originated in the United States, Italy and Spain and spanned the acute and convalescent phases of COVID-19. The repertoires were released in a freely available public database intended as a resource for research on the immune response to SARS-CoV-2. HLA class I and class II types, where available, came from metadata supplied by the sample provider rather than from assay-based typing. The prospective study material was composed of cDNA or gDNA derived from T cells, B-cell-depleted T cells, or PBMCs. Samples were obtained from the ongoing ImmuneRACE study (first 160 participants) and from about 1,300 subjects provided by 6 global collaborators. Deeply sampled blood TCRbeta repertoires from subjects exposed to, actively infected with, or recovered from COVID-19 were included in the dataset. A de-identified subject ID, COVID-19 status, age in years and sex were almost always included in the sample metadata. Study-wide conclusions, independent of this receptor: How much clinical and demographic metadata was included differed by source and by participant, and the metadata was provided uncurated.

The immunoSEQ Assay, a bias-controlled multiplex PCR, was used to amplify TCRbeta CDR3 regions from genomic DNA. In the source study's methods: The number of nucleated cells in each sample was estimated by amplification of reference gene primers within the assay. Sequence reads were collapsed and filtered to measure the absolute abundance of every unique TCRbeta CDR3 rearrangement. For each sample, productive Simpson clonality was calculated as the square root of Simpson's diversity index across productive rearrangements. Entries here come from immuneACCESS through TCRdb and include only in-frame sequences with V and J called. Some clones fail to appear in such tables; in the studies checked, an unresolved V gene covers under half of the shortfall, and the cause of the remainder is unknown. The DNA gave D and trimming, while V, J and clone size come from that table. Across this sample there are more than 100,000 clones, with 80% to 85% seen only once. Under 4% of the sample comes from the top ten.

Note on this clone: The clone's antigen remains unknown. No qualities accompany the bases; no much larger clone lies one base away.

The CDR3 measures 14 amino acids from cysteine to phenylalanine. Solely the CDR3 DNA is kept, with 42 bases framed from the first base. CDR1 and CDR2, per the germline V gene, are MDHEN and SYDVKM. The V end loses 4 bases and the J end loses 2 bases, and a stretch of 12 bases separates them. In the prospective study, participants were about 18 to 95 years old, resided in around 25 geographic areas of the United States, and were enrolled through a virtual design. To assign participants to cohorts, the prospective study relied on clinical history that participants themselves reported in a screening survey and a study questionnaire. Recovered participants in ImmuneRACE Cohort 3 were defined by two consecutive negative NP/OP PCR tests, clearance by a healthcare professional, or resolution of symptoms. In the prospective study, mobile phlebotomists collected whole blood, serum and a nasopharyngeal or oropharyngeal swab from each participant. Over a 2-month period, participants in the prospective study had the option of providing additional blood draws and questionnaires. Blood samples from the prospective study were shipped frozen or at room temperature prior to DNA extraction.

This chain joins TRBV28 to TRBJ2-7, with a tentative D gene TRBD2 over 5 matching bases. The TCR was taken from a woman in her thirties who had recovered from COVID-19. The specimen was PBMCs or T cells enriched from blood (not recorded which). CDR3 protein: CASSWGEKAYEQYF. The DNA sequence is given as TGTGCCAGCAGTTGGGGAGAAAAGGCCTACGAGCAGTACTTC. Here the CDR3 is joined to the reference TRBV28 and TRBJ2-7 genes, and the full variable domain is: DVKVTQSSRYLVKRTGEKVFLECVQDMDHENMFWYRQDPGLGLRLIYFSYDVKMKEKGDIPEGYSVSREKKERFSLILESASTNQTSMYLCASSWGEKAYEQYFGPGTRLTVT.